Shown below are 5 T cell receptor beta chains from a single sample sequenced in a study of cytomegalovirus exposure and HLA in healthy donors. Amplification used 60 Vbeta primers and 13 Jbeta primers. Generated by immunoSEQ multiplex PCR, the TCRdb table keeps only in-frame clones and is missing some. The sample yields approximately 140,000 clones, approximately 82% seen once. The sample consisted of PBMCs. The receptors originated from a man in his forties or fifties in good health and CMV-seronegative.

The rearrangement links TRBV19 to TRBJ1-3, with D unclear. CDR1 and CDR2 (germline): LNHDA, SQIVND (reference sequence). The CDR3 totals 14 residues. V was shortened by 9 bases and J by 0 bases, with 12 bases between the two germline ends. CDR3 in amino acids: CASRTDFSGNTIYF. The CDR3 nucleotides read TGTGCCAGCCGTACAGATTTCTCTGGAAACACCATATATTTT. Looking up the rest from reference TRBV19 and TRBJ1-3 gives the full variable domain: DGGITQSPKYLFRKEGQNVTLSCEQNLNHDAMYWYRQDPGQGLRLIYYSQIVNDFQKGDIAEGYSVSREKKESFPLTVTSAQKNPTAFYLCASRTDFSGNTIYFGEGSWLTVV.

The chain joins TRBV5-1 to TRBJ2-7; 7 bases agree with TRBD2. The ends lost 0 bases at V and 7 bases at J; junction bases unmatched: 4. Germline CDR1 and CDR2: SGHRS and YFSETQ. The CDR3 length is 13 residues. The CDR3 loop is CASSLEWGGEQYF. The DNA of the CDR3 is TGCGCCAGCAGCTTGGAGTGGGGGGGTGAGCAGTACTTC.

This clone is a singleton in its sample. The sample holds other DNA sequences that translate to the same CDR3. This rearrangement joins TRBV19 to TRBJ1-5; D not certain. Per germline, CDR1 LNHDA and CDR2 SQIVND (reference sequence). With 2 bases removed from V and 2 bases from J, the gap between germline ends came to 4 bases. This CDR3 has 13 residues. CDR3 in amino acids: CASSITGNQPQHF. The DNA for the CDR3 is TGTGCCAGTAGTATAACAGGCAATCAGCCCCAGCATTTT.

The CDR3 sequence: CAWRKTISGANVLTF. DNA of the CDR3: TGTGCCTGGAGGAAAACAATCTCTGGGGCCAACGTCCTGACTTTC. This rearrangement joins TRBV30 to TRBJ2-6; D not certain. V shed 3 bases and J shed 0 bases, with 9 bases lying between them. The germline CDR1 and CDR2 sequences are GTSNPN and SVGIG (reference sequence). The CDR3 is 15 amino acids.

A few counts support this clone. The genes are TRBV7-9 and TRBJ1-6; D remains ambiguous. V lost 3 bases and J lost 3, with 6 bases in between. The CDR3 loop spans 14 amino acids. Germline CDR1 is SEHNR and CDR2 is FQNEAQ (reference sequence). The CDR3 sequence is CASSLSVYNSPLHF. CDR3 DNA: TGTGCCAGCAGCTTGTCAGTCTATAATTCACCCCTCCACTTT.